This TCR beta chain was identified in a study of blood T cells in healthy people across ages. Combining a sample-barcoded 5' primer with a J-beta primer mix, a second PCR ran for roughly 7 to 12 cycles. One entry per CDR3 protein results from TCRdb running MiXCR on the 5' RACE reads. The table includes approximately 780,000 distinct CDR3 sequences, more than 25% detected once. With V trimmed by 6 bases and J by 6 bases, 13 bases remained unmatched. The CDR3 spans 16 residues. Germline lookup yields CDR1 SEHNR and CDR2 FQNEAQ (reference sequence). These records were also assigned to another study, of T cells of mothers and their children.

Sequencing was done on a sample of blood. The source is a boy aged 5-17 years in good health. The rearrangement uses TRBV7-9 and TRBJ2-1, with 8 bases identical to TRBD2. Written as DNA, the CDR3 is TGTGCCAGCAGACCACCGGGACTAGTAGTTGGCAATGAGCAGTTCTTC. Translation: CASRPPGLVVGNEQFF.